This T cell receptor beta chain was identified during a study of molecular identifiers for immune sequencing clone quantification. Across the whole study: Four of five RNA aliquots from approximately 20,000 or 98,000 naive CD8 T cells were sequenced. Study-wide results and limits: Effector cells had over 98% of their molecules in clones above 20 RNA copies, while naive cells had under 1%. Identical TCR molecules sharing a barcode could underestimate highly expanded clone sizes.

A word on this clonotype: Antigen unknown. At one of its ends the junction is not consistent with the germline gene, which may arise from a read error.

TCRdb called the PCR reads again in MiXCR, with one record for every CDR3 protein. Among 85,000 to 130,000 distinct CDR3 sequences listed, approximately 40% were seen once. The sample taken for sequencing was naive CD8+ T cells from blood, with Jurkat cell RNA spiked in. The subset is: FACS-sorted CD8+CD4-CCR7+CD45RA+ naive T cells. This clonotype was sampled from a human donor in good health. Some libraries in this study had Jurkat cell RNA spiked in.

The CDR3 protein is CASQESGTEALF. The CDR3 DNA reads TGTGCCAGCCAAGAGAGTGGCACTGAAGCTCTCTTT. V usage is TRBV5-6 and J usage is TRBJ1-1; D gene uncertain. Germline lookup yields CDR1 SGHDT and CDR2 YYEEEE. The CDR3 is 12 residues long. The complete variable domain, with remaining parts taken from reference TRBV5-6 and TRBJ1-1, reads DAGVTQSPTHLIKTRGQQVTLRCSPKSGHDTVSWYQQALGQGPQFIFQYYEEEERQRGNFPDRFSGHQFPNYSSELNVNALLLGDSALYLCASQESGTEALFGQGTRLTVV.